This TCR beta chain was observed in a study of PD-1 blockade in classical Hodgkin lymphoma. Study findings and constraints: When set against healthy donors, newly diagnosed patients were reported to show lower baseline TCR diversity. Some patients started nivolumab under 1 year after ASCT, and they were excluded.

In this sample, this clone turned up a few times. The antigen remains undetermined. As to time point: cycle 4 day 1 (C4D1), after six to seven weeks of nivolumab. Relapse was seen in all patients after autologous stem cell transplantation, and brentuximab vedotin exposure was variable. The length of the CDR3 is 14 residues. Germline V gene lookup returns CDR1 SQVTM and CDR2 ANQGSEA. V dropped 5 bases and J dropped 5 bases, with 18 bases sitting between them. Repertoires were generated with immunoSEQ multiplex PCR, while TCRdb's copy carries only in-frame clones and drops some. The sample carries just under 45,000 clones, roughly 65% recorded once.

V usage is TRBV29-1 and J usage is TRBJ2-5; D tentatively reads TRBD1 or TRBD2 (5 bases each). Sequencing was performed on peripheral blood mononuclear cells (PBMCs), taken before the fourth cycle of nivolumab. The clonotype comes from a human donor with classical Hodgkin lymphoma. For the CDR3, the DNA is TGCAGCGTTATCGGCGGCGCCTGGGGGGAGACCCAGTACTTC. Its protein is CSVIGGAWGETQYF. The full variable domain, rest sourced from reference TRBV29-1 and TRBJ2-5, is SAVISQKPSRDICQRGTSLTIQCQVDSQVTMMFWYRQQPGQSLTLIATANQGSEATYESGFVIDKFPISRPNLTFSTLTVSNMSPEDSSIYLCSVIGGAWGETQYFGPGTRLLVL.